The T cell receptor (beta chain) under discussion was sequenced for a study of blood T cell repertoires in COVID-19. Study-wide context: Italy, Spain and the United States were the sources of the convalescent and acute COVID-19 samples. The cDNA or gDNA used as material had been derived from T cells, B-cell-depleted T cells, or PBMCs.

Original processing methods: Using reference gene primer amplification, nucleated cell counts were estimated. Repertoires were generated with immunoSEQ multiplex PCR, while TCRdb's copy carries only in-frame clones and drops some. The DNA gave D and trimming, while V, J and clone size come from that table. The sample carries some 150,000 clones, around 85% recorded once. Seattle patients were enrolled while actively infected and followed longitudinally. Trimming at V came to 3 bases and at J to 5 bases, leaving 8 bases not matched to a gene. This CDR3 is built from 16 residues. From germline, CDR1 is SGHTA and CDR2 FQGNSA.

The TCR was taken from a woman in her sixties or seventies with COVID-19, enrolled during active disease. Sequenced input: peripheral blood. The V gene is TRBV7-2, the J gene TRBJ2-5, with 11 bases fitting TRBD2. The CDR3 DNA is TGTGCCAGCAGCTTCCTAGCGGGGGGTGTCCTGGAGACCCAGTACTTC. This gives the protein CASSFLAGGVLETQYF.